Listed below are T cell receptor beta chains from one sample, sequenced in a study of blood T cell repertoires in COVID-19. The protocol was immunoSEQ multiplex PCR, while the TCRdb copy is restricted to in-frame clones and leaves out a portion. The sample lists 65,000 to 90,000 clones, 75% to 85% occurring once. The sequencing sample was made of peripheral blood. These receptor sequences come from a woman aged 55-69 years with acute or convalescent COVID-19. CDR3s leave out the opening cysteine and the closing phenylalanine or tryptophan. The D gene is left open where the match is weak.

15 TRBJ2-1 - TRBV9 ASSSRPSGLKGNEQF
11 TRBJ2-7 TRBD1 TRBV11-2 ASSYYDRGEQY
13 TRBJ2-1 TRBD1 TRBV5-4 ASSPGQGMYNEQF
13 TRBJ2-7 TRBD1 TRBV7-6 ASSSQNGQGDEQY
13 TRBJ1-1 - TRBV5-6 ASSFRDGGPTEAF
11 TRBJ1-1 TRBD1 TRBV7-2 ASSLVSGGGAF
11 TRBJ1-4 - TRBV2 ASKAGMVEKLF
11 TRBJ2-3 - TRBV5-6 ASKQGVADTQY
9 TRBJ1-2 - TRBV30 AWKGEAGYT
13 TRBJ1-2 TRBD1 TRBV13 ASSLIGTGGRGYT
12 TRBJ1-1 - TRBV7-2 ASSLKGGITEAF
13 TRBJ1-3 - TRBV6-5 ASRDRLSSGNTIY
11 TRBJ1-6 - TRBV4-1 ASSLRGAGRLH
15 TRBJ1-6 - TRBV5-1 ASSLGLVGELGSPLH
14 TRBJ2-2 TRBD1 TRBV6-6 ASSFLQGAGNGELF
11 TRBJ2-1 TRBD2 TRBV14 ASSQAGVSEQF
12 TRBJ1-6 - TRBV6-5 ASSYGGVNSPLH
12 TRBJ1-2 - TRBV29-1 SVQKGQTNYGYT
15 TRBJ1-1 TRBD1 TRBV18 ASSRSGTGVKSTEAF
13 TRBJ1-2 - TRBV14 ASSQVMAGVDGYT
18 TRBJ2-1 - TRBV11-2 ASSLDDTVVRLSSYNEQF
12 TRBJ1-1 TRBD1 TRBV5-1 ASSVGQGNTEAF
13 TRBJ2-3 TRBD1 TRBV11-2 ASSQGQGITDTQY
12 TRBJ1-2 - TRBV6-1 ASSEGPTVNGYT
15 TRBJ1-3 TRBD1 TRBV7-9 ASSGGGRGTSGNTIY
12 TRBJ2-2 TRBD1 TRBV2 AIIGTGGSGELF
13 TRBJ1-4 TRBD1 TRBV5-1 ASSSGQGTNEKLF
14 TRBJ2-3 - TRBV4-1 ASSQEVAQAWNTQY
15 TRBJ2-5 TRBD1 TRBV24-1 ATSDSPGQGYQETQY
14 TRBJ2-1 TRBD1 TRBV10-1 ASSESGTGVYNEQF
11 TRBJ1-2 - TRBV5-1 ASSPRVGYGYT
12 TRBJ1-4 - TRBV6-5 ASSYGSGNEKLF
13 TRBJ2-7 TRBD1 TRBV6-5 ASRGTGVGTYEQY
14 TRBJ1-2 TRBD1 TRBV19 ASSYVAGGVGYGYT
14 TRBJ1-1 - TRBV19 ASSIEVGGGNTEAF
10 TRBJ1-2 TRBD1 TRBV6-5 ASKPGTGIYT
12 TRBJ1-6 - TRBV6-5 ASSLRGGGSPLH
14 TRBJ1-5 TRBD1 TRBV19 ASRDAGTGGNQPQH
12 TRBJ1-2 TRBD1 TRBV6-5 ASSQQGIYYGYT
12 TRBJ1-4 TRBD1 TRBV9 ASSSAAGGGKLF
12 TRBJ1-5 TRBD1 TRBV30 AWKANRGDQPQH
13 TRBJ1-2 - TRBV3-1/TRBV3-2 ASSQRTVANYGYT
10 TRBJ1-1 TRBD1 TRBV3-1/TRBV3-2 ASTTTGGKAF
14 TRBJ2-3 TRBD2 TRBV5-1 ASRGMGAGSTDTQY
13 TRBJ2-2 TRBD1 TRBV10-3 AISGTGETTGELF
17 TRBJ1-1 TRBD1 TRBV5-1 ASSLARSGTGGMNTEAF
14 TRBJ2-3 TRBD2 TRBV4-1 ASSQPIAGGPDTQY
10 TRBJ2-2 TRBD1 TRBV10-1 ASGQGAGELF
14 TRBJ2-3 TRBD2 TRBV19 ASTLGLAGSTDTQY
11 TRBJ1-1 - TRBV12-3/TRBV12-4 ASTGLSGTEAF
14 TRBJ1-2 - TRBV5-6 ASSRGNGRMDYGYT
11 TRBJ2-7 - TRBV20-1 SASQRESYEQY
11 TRBJ1-1 - TRBV10-2 ASCKEGWTEAF
13 TRBJ1-3 - TRBV12-5 ASGPGLAVRNTIY
13 TRBJ1-4 TRBD1 TRBV4-1 ASSQAGQVNEKLF
13 TRBJ2-3 TRBD1 TRBV6-6 ASSPGQGALDTQY
10 TRBJ2-7 - TRBV3-1/TRBV3-2 ASSLATYEQY